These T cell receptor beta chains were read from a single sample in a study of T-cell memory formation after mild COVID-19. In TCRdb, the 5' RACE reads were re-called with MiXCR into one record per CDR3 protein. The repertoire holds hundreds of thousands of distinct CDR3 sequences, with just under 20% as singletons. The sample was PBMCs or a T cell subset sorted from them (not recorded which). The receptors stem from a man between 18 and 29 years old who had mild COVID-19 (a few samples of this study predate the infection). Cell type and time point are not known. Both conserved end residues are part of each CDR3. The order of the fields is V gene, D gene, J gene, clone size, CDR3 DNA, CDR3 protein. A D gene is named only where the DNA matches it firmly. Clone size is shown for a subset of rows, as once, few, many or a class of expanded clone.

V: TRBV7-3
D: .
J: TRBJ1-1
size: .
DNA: TGTGCCAGCAGCCCCCCTGGAGGTTCCGAAGCTTTCTTT
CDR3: CASSPPGGSEAFF

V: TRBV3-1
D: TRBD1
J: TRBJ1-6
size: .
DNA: TGTGCCAGCAGCCTCGGACAGGGAAGCAATTCACCCCTCCACTTT
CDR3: CASSLGQGSNSPLHF

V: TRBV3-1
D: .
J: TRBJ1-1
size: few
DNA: TGTGCCAGCAGCCAAGAAGGAAGAGGTCCCCGCTTCTTT
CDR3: CASSQEGRGPRFF

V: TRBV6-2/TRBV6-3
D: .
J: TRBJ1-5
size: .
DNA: TGTGCCAGCAGTTACTCGACGGTAGGTCAGCCCCAGCATTTT
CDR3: CASSYSTVGQPQHF

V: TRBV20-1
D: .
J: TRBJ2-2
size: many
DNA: TGCAGTGCTAGAGACCCACAGGTCTTCACCGGGGAGCTGTTTTTT
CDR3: CSARDPQVFTGELFF

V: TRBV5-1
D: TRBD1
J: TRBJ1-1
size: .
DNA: TGCGCCAGCAGTCCCGGGACAGGGGCCTCCCTAACCACTGAAGCTTTCTTT
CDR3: CASSPGTGASLTTEAFF

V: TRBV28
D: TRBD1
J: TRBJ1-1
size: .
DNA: TGTGCCAGCAGTTTAGACAGGGTTATCGGACCATCTGAAAAAGCTTTCTTT
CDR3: CASSLDRVIGPSEKAFF

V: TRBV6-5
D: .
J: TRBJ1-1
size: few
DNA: TGTGCCAGCAGCGATACACAGGGTGTTCTCGAAGCTTTCTTT
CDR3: CASSDTQGVLEAFF

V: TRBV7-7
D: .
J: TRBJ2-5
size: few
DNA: TGTGCTAGCAGCGAACGAGCTTTGGGGACCCAGTACTTC
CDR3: CASSERALGTQYF

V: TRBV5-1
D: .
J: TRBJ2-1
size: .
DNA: TGCGCCAGCAGCTCGACTGACTTCGTGAGCTCCTACAATGAGCAGTTCTTC
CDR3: CASSSTDFVSSYNEQFF

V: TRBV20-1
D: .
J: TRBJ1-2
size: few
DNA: TGCAGTGCTATACGAGGGCTGAGAGGCTACACCTTC
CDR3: CSAIRGLRGYTF

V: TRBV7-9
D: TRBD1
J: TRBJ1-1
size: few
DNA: TGTGCCAGCAGCTGGGGACAGACCACTGAAGCTTTCTTT
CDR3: CASSWGQTTEAFF

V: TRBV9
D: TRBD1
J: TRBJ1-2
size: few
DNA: TGTGCCAGCAGCATTGGACAGGGGGCTGATGGCTACACCTTC
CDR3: CASSIGQGADGYTF

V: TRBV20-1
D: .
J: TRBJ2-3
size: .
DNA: TGCAGTGCTAGACGGGGGGCCGAAACAGATACGCAGTATTTT
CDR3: CSARRGAETDTQYF

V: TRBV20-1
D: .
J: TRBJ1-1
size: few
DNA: TGCAGTGCCCCTCATGAGGACAGGAACACTGAAGCTTTCTTT
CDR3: CSAPHEDRNTEAFF

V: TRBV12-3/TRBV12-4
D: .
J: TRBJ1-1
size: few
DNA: TGTGCCAGCAGTTTCCTTGGGGGACTCGAAGCTTTCTTT
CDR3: CASSFLGGLEAFF

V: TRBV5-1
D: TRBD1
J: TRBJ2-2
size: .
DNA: TGCGCCAGCAGATCGCAGGGGGCTCCCGACACCGGGGAGCTGTTTTTT
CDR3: CASRSQGAPDTGELFF

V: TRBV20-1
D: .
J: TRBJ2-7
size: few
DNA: TGCAGTGCTAGTCCAGGTTACGAGCAGTACTTC
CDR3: CSASPGYEQYF

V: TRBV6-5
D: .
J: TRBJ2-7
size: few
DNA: TGTGCCAGCAGTTACTGGCAGGGGCAACGGGAGCAGTACTTC
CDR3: CASSYWQGQREQYF

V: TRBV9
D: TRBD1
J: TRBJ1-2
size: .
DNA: TGTGCCAGCAGCGGTGGCTACAGGGGCTATGGCTACACCTTC
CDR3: CASSGGYRGYGYTF

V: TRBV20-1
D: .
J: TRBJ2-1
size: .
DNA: TGCAGTGCTAGAAGGGCACAGGGGGGGGCCAATGAGCAGTTCTTC
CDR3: CSARRAQGGANEQFF

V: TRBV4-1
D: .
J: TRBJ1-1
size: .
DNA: TGCGCCAGCAGCCAGAGAAATAGGCGGAACACTGAAGCTTTCTTT
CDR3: CASSQRNRRNTEAFF

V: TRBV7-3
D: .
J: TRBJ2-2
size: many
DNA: TGTGCCAGCAGCTCGAGGGGGGCGAGGGAGCTGTTTTTT
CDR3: CASSSRGARELFF

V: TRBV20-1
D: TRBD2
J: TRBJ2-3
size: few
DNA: TGCAGTGCTAAGACTAGCGGGCGCACAGATACGCAGTATTTT
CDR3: CSAKTSGRTDTQYF

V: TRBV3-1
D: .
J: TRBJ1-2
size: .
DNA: TGTGCCAGCAGCCAAGTAGCCAGGAATGGCTACACCTTC
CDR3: CASSQVARNGYTF

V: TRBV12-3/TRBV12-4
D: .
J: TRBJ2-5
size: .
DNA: TGTGCCAGCAGTCTCAGAGCGCAAGAGACCCAGTACTTC
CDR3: CASSLRAQETQYF

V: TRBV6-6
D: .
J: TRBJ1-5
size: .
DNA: TGTGCCAGCAGTTACTCGAACAATCAGCCCCAGCATTTT
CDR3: CASSYSNNQPQHF

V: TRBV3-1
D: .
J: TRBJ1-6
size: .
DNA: TGTGCCAGCAGCCACGGGAGCTCCTATAATTCACCCCTCCACTTT
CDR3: CASSHGSSYNSPLHF

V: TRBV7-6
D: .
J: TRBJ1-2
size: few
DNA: TGTGCCAGCAGCTTAGGAGGGGGGACATACACCTTC
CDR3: CASSLGGGTYTF

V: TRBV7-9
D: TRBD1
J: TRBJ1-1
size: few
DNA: TGTGCCAGCAGCGCCGTCGGACAGGGAAAAACCATGAACACTGAAGCTTTCTTT
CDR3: CASSAVGQGKTMNTEAFF

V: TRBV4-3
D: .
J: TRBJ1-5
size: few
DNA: TGCGCCAGCAGCCAAGAGGTAGGGCATCAGCCCCAGCATTTT
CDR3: CASSQEVGHQPQHF

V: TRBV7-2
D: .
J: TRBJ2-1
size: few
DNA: TGTGCCAGCAGCTTAGGCGGGGCGGAGTACAATGAGCAGTTCTTC
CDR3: CASSLGGAEYNEQFF

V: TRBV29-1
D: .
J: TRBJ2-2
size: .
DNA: TGCAGCGTCCAGACAGGGAACACCGGGGAGCTGTTTTTT
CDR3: CSVQTGNTGELFF

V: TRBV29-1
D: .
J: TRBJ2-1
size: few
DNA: TGCAGCGTCGACAGGCGCGGTTATGAGCAGTTCTTC
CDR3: CSVDRRGYEQFF

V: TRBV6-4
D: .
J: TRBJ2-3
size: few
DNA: TGTGCCAGCAGTGCACTTGGGGGGGCCACAGATACGCAGTATTTT
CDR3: CASSALGGATDTQYF

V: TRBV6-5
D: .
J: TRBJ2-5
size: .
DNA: TGTGCCAGCAGTTACTCGATGGCCGTAAGGACCCAGTACTTC
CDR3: CASSYSMAVRTQYF

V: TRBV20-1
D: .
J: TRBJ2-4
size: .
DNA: TGCAGTGCTAGAGAGTCTCTCCCGAAAAACATTCAGTACTTC
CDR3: CSARESLPKNIQYF

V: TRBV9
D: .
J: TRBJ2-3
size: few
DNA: TGTGCCAGCAGCGTAGCCGGCGACCCGATCACAGATACGCAGTATTTT
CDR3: CASSVAGDPITDTQYF

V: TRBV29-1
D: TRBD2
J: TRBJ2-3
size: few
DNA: TGCAGCGGGGGGGGGCTAGCGGGCGGTGATACGCAGTATTTT
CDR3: CSGGGLAGGDTQYF

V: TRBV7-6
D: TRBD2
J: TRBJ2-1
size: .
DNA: TGTGCCAGCAGCTCCCCTCTAGCGGGGAGACACAATGAGCAGTTCTTC
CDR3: CASSSPLAGRHNEQFF

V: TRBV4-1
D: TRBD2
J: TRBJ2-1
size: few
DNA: TGCGCCAGCAGCCAAGATCCCGGGGGGGCGCGTGAGCAGTTCTTC
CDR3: CASSQDPGGAREQFF

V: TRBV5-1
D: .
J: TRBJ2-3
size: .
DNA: TGCGCCAGCAGCTTGGGTCTAGCCGAATGGGGCACAGATACGCAGTATTTT
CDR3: CASSLGLAEWGTDTQYF